The rows below give T cell receptor beta chains drawn from one sample of a study of vaccination and CD4 T cells after COVID-19. MiXCR, run by TCRdb on the PCR reads, gives a single entry per CDR3 protein. In the table there are some 10,000 distinct CDR3 sequences, around 60% of which are singletons. No cognate antigen is known for these TCRs. The sequenced sample was CD4+ T cells from blood, cultured in vitro. The receptor set was obtained from a human donor who had recovered from COVID-19. Both conserved end residues are part of each CDR3. Fields, in order: clone size, D gene, V gene, J gene, CDR3 DNA, CDR3 protein. A D gene is named only where the DNA matches it firmly. Rows give clone size only sometimes, using once, few, many, or a class for an expanded clone.

.	TRBD1	TRBV6-1	TRBJ1-5	TGTGCCAGCAGATGGGACAGGGGATGGCAGCCCCAGCATTTT	CASRWDRGWQPQHF
.	.	TRBV20-1	TRBJ2-2	TGCAGCGCGACGACTGGACTACACACCGGGGAGCTGTTTTTT	CSATTGLHTGELFF
.	.	TRBV7-3	TRBJ2-5	TGTGCCAGCAGCTCCAAGCCGGGAGACAAGAGAACCCAGTACTTC	CASSSKPGDKRTQYF
.	.	TRBV2	TRBJ1-1	TGTGCCAGCAGTGACAAGTTCATGAACACTGAAGCTTTCTTT	CASSDKFMNTEAFF
.	.	TRBV29-1	TRBJ2-7	TGCAGCACCCGATCGGGCTCCTACGAGCAGTACTTC	CSTRSGSYEQYF
.	TRBD1	TRBV19	TRBJ2-5	TGTGCCAGTAGTAAAACAGGGGGCGCCGGGGAGACCCAGTACTTC	CASSKTGGAGETQYF
.	TRBD2	TRBV29-1	TRBJ2-2	TGCAGCGTTGGCGGGAGTACCGGGGAGCTGTTTTTT	CSVGGSTGELFF
.	.	TRBV28	TRBJ1-2	TGTGCCAGCACGACTGACAGCTTCTATGGCTACACCTTC	CASTTDSFYGYTF
.	TRBD1	TRBV11-3	TRBJ1-2	TGTGCCAGCAGCCGTGACAGGGCCTATGGCTACACCTTC	CASSRDRAYGYTF
.	.	TRBV6-5	TRBJ2-7	TGTGCCAGCAGTTACGGGCCGGGGGATCTCTACGAGCAGTACTTC	CASSYGPGDLYEQYF
.	.	TRBV6-2/TRBV6-3	TRBJ1-5	TGTGCCAGCAGTTCCCAGGGAGTTCAGCCCCAGCATTTT	CASSSQGVQPQHF
.	.	TRBV5-1	TRBJ2-6	TGCGCCAGCAGCTTCGACAGGGCCAACGTCCTGACTTTC	CASSFDRANVLTF
few	.	TRBV28	TRBJ1-6	TGTGCCAGCAGTTTATCAGGGCAGTATAATTCACCCCTCCACTTT	CASSLSGQYNSPLHF
.	.	TRBV6-1	TRBJ1-3	TGTGCCAGCAGTGAGGGTCAGGGAAACACCATATATTTT	CASSEGQGNTIYF
few	.	TRBV7-2	TRBJ2-5	TGTGCCAGCAGCCAACCTCTTCAGGGACGGGGAGAGACCCAGTACTTC	CASSQPLQGRGETQYF
.	.	TRBV28	TRBJ1-2	TGTGCCAGCAGCCTCAATTACGGGGCAAGGGACGGCTACACCTTC	CASSLNYGARDGYTF
medium-sized	.	TRBV7-9	TRBJ1-1	TGTGCCAGCAGAGGAACAGGAGCTGAACAAACTGAAGCTTTCTTT	CASRGTGAEQTEAFF
few	TRBD2	TRBV7-2	TRBJ2-7	TGTGCCAGCAGCCAGAGCGGGGGGGCCGCCTACGAGCAGTACTTC	CASSQSGGAAYEQYF
few	.	TRBV25-1	TRBJ2-7	TGTGCCAGCAGTGGCTTGGGGGGACAGTACTTC	CASSGLGGQYF
.	.	TRBV7-6	TRBJ2-1	TGTGCCAGCAGCCAGGACAAGGGCAATGAGCAGTTCTTC	CASSQDKGNEQFF
few	.	TRBV11-3	TRBJ2-7	TGTGCCAGCAGCTCTGTAACAGGGTCGGAGCAGTACTTC	CASSSVTGSEQYF
.	TRBD2	TRBV7-2	TRBJ2-5	TGTGCCAGCAGCTTAATGGGCGGGGGGGCAATAGAGACCCAGTACTTC	CASSLMGGGAIETQYF
.	TRBD2	TRBV7-9	TRBJ2-1	TGTGCCAGCAGCCCCAGGCTAGCGGACGTGGGGGGGGGCAATGAGCAGTTCTTC	CASSPRLADVGGGNEQFF
.	.	TRBV7-9	TRBJ2-5	TGTGCCAGCAGCTTAGCGGGGGACCAAGAGACCCAGTACTTC	CASSLAGDQETQYF
.	.	TRBV2	TRBJ2-1	TGTGCCAGCAGTATAAACAATGAGCAGTTCTTC	CASSINNEQFF
few	.	TRBV19	TRBJ2-5	TGTGCCAGTAGTATAGGAGGTAGCACCCAAGAGACCCAGTACTTC	CASSIGGSTQETQYF
.	.	TRBV12-3/TRBV12-4	TRBJ2-2	TGTGCCAGCAGTTTGGGTTCGTGGGAGCTGTTTTTT	CASSLGSWELFF
.	.	TRBV4-3	TRBJ2-3	TGCGCCAGCAGCCAAAATAGCGCACAGGGCACAGATACGCAGTATTTT	CASSQNSAQGTDTQYF
.	TRBD1	TRBV6-4	TRBJ2-2	TGTGCCAGCAGCCCACAGGGGAATGGCGGGGAGCTGTTTTTT	CASSPQGNGGELFF
once	TRBD1	TRBV15	TRBJ1-1	TGTGCCACCAGCAGAGACAGGGGGCTGGTGAAGGGTGAAGCTTTCTTT	CATSRDRGLVKGEAFF
.	TRBD2	TRBV19	TRBJ2-1	TGTGCCAGTAAGGCCAGAACGGGGGGGCAGTATGAGCAGTTCTTC	CASKARTGGQYEQFF
few	TRBD1	TRBV19	TRBJ1-6	TGTGCCAGTACACCGGGACAGGGCGTAAATTCACCCCTCCACTTT	CASTPGQGVNSPLHF
.	TRBD2	TRBV20-1	TRBJ2-5	TGCAGTGCTAGGAGGGTAGCGGGGGAAGAGACCCAGTACTTC	CSARRVAGEETQYF
.	TRBD1	TRBV5-1	TRBJ2-5	TGCGCCAGCAGCCCCGGGACAGGGAGAAGGGGAAAAGAGACCCAGTACTTC	CASSPGTGRRGKETQYF
.	TRBD1	TRBV19	TRBJ1-1	TGTGCCAGTAGTGCCCAGGGGGCGGTGGTCACTGAAGCTTTCTTT	CASSAQGAVVTEAFF
few	.	TRBV20-1	TRBJ2-4	TGCAGTGCGTACAGGGAACTGGCCAAAAACATTCAGTACTTC	CSAYRELAKNIQYF
.	.	TRBV30	TRBJ1-5	TGTGCCTGGAGTTCTGACAGTTATAGCAATCAGCCCCAGCATTTT	CAWSSDSYSNQPQHF
.	.	TRBV20-1	TRBJ1-5	TGCAGTGCTTATGACGGCAATCAGCCCCAGCATTTT	CSAYDGNQPQHF
few	.	TRBV20-1	TRBJ2-5	TGCAGTGCTAGCCTCCGGGAGTGGGAGACCCAGTACTTC	CSASLREWETQYF
.	TRBD1	TRBV2	TRBJ1-5	TGTGCCAGCAGTAGACAGGGTCTGAGCAATCAGCCCCAGCATTTT	CASSRQGLSNQPQHF
.	TRBD2	TRBV12-3/TRBV12-4	TRBJ2-3	TGTGCCAGCAGGCGGGCGGGGGACACAGATACGCAGTATTTT	CASRRAGDTDTQYF
.	.	TRBV7-8	TRBJ2-7	TGTGCCAGCAGCCCATCGGCCTCCCTTCCCTACGAGCAGTACTTC	CASSPSASLPYEQYF
.	.	TRBV30	TRBJ1-2	TGTGCCTGGAGTGTAGCGGGGCGGACCAACTATGGCTACACCTTC	CAWSVAGRTNYGYTF
.	.	TRBV19	TRBJ1-5	TGTGCCAGTAGTATCTTCGAGGGTCGGGGCAATCAGCCCCAGCATTTT	CASSIFEGRGNQPQHF
once	.	TRBV7-2	TRBJ1-4	TGTGCCAGCAGCTCCAGGACCCTAAAGAGGGAAAAACTGTTTTTT	CASSSRTLKREKLFF
.	TRBD1	TRBV5-5	TRBJ2-7	TGTGCCAGCAGCCGACAGGGGGGCTACGAGCAGTACTTC	CASSRQGGYEQYF
few	.	TRBV7-3	TRBJ2-2	TGTGCCAGCAGCTTAACAGGGTCCGGGGAGCTGTTTTTT	CASSLTGSGELFF
.	.	TRBV19	TRBJ2-5	TGTGCCAGTAGTCCCCGTCGGGGCTCTCAAGAGACCCAGTACTTC	CASSPRRGSQETQYF
.	.	TRBV20-1	TRBJ2-1	TGCAGTGCTAGCGGCGGGCGCTCCTACAATGAGCAGTTCTTC	CSASGGRSYNEQFF